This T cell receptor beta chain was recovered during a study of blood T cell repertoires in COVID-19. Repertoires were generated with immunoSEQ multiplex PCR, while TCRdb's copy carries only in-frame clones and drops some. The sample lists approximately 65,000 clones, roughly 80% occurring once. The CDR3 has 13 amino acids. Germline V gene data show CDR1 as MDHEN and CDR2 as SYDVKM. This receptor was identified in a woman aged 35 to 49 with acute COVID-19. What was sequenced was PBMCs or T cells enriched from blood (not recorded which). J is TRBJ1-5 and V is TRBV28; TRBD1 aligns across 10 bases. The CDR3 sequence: CVVDRGQGQPQHF. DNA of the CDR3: TGTGTCGTCGACAGGGGGCAGGGACAGCCCCAGCATTTT.